The 14 T cell receptor beta chains below were found in one sample sequenced in a study of OX40 agonist ivuxolimab in advanced cancers. Clones were read by immunoSEQ multiplex PCR, and TCRdb kept only the in-frame ones, dropping some. The sample has about 73,000 clones; approximately 79% are singletons. Material: CD4+ or CD8+ T cells sorted from blood, obtained in a trial of the OX40 agonist ivuxolimab. These receptors all stem from an adult with an advanced solid tumor such as melanoma, head and neck, liver or kidney cancer.

The count of this clone is one. This sequence joins TRBV19 and TRBJ1-5; tentatively, D is TRBD1 (6 bases). The CDR3 is made up of 20 amino acids. The germline gives CDR1 LNHDA, CDR2 SQIVND (reference sequence). V was clipped by 4 bases and J by 2 bases, with 27 bases between them. The CDR3 region is CASSTRRGDTPIVGNQPQHF. The CDR3 nucleotides are TGTGCCAGTAGTACGCGGCGGGGGGACACTCCTATAGTTGGCAATCAGCCCCAGCATTTT.

This clone was seen once. The chain employs TRBV9 and TRBJ1-2; 7 bases are shared with TRBD1. There are 14 residues in the CDR3. Per germline, CDR1 SGDLS and CDR2 YYNGEE. J was trimmed by 3 bases and V by 0 bases; bases with no gene match: 2. CDR3 coding DNA: TGTGCCAGCAGCGTAGCTACAGGGGACTATGGCTACACCTTC. It encodes CASSVATGDYGYTF.

The genes are TRBV6-1 and TRBJ1-1; unclear D gene. The CDR3 extends over 14 amino acids. V was pared by 8 bases and J by 7 bases, with 20 bases between. Germline CDR1 and CDR2: MNHNS and SASEGT. This CDR3 reads CASRSTTGGSEAFF. The CDR3 DNA reads as TGTGCCAGCCGATCAACGACTGGAGGGAGTGAAGCTTTCTTT.

As concerns this clone: Distinct nucleotide sequences in the sample also encode this CDR3. The chain carries TRBV7-2 and TRBJ1-5; D unclear. With 1 base removed from V and 0 bases from J, the gap between germline ends came to 7 bases. Germline CDR1 is SGHTA and CDR2 is FQGNSA. CDR3 length: 15 residues. The CDR3 reads CASSLGGNSNQPQHF. The CDR3 region has the DNA TGTGCCAGCAGCTTAGGCGGGAATAGCAATCAGCCCCAGCATTTT.

This clone was observed a handful of times. CDR3 loop: CASSQADRGIANEKLFF. The CDR3 nucleotides read TGCGCCAGCAGCCAAGCGGACAGGGGAATCGCTAATGAAAAACTGTTTTTT. The chain uses TRBV4-3 and TRBJ1-4; the match to TRBD1 covers 9 bases. V was clipped by 1 base and J by 3 bases; unmatched bases: 6. This CDR3 is built from 17 residues. Per the germline V gene, CDR1 is LGHNA and CDR2 is YSLEER.

The chain links TRBV7-9 to TRBJ1-1, with unresolved D. The germline V gene has CDR1 SEHNR and CDR2 FQNEAQ (reference sequence). Trimming removed 5 bases from V and 3 bases from J, with 16 bases in between. This CDR3 region has 15 residues. CDR3 residues: CASSANPGVYTEAFF. The CDR3 DNA is TGTGCCAGCAGCGCCAATCCGGGTGTGTACACTGAAGCTTTCTTT.

The chain recombines TRBV9 with TRBJ1-1; perhaps TRBD1 as D (5 bases). Germline CDR1 and CDR2: SGDLS and YYNGEE. This CDR3 has 14 amino acids. The ends were cut back, 5 bases at V and 1 base at J, with 12 bases in the middle. CDR3 residues: CASSLLQGNTEAFF. The CDR3, as DNA: TGTGCCAGCAGTCTCCTCCAGGGGAACACTGAAGCTTTCTTT.

This clone was seen more than once but under ten times. The chain uses TRBV19 and TRBJ1-4, with no clear D. Germline V gene data show CDR1 as LNHDA and CDR2 as SQIVND (reference sequence). V gave up 2 bases and J gave up 0 bases, with 13 bases separating them. The CDR3 has 17 residues. CDR3: CASSIMRRRTTNEKLFF. The CDR3 DNA follows: TGTGCCAGTAGTATAATGAGACGTCGAACAACTAATGAAAAACTGTTTTTT. The full variable domain, completed using reference TRBV19 and TRBJ1-4, is DGGITQSPKYLFRKEGQNVTLSCEQNLNHDAMYWYRQDPGQGLRLIYYSQIVNDFQKGDIAEGYSVSREKKESFPLTVTSAQKNPTAFYLCASSIMRRRTTNEKLFFGSGTQLSVL.

The chain joins TRBV4-1 to TRBJ2-1; 11 nucleotides match TRBD1. Germline assignment: CDR1 MGHRA and CDR2 YSYEKL. The trim removed 3 bases at V and 8 bases at J, leaving 12 bases unmatched. There are 17 residues in the CDR3. The CDR3 protein is CASSHTGTGGLEDEQFF. CDR3 nucleotide sequence: TGCGCCAGCAGCCATACCGGGACAGGGGGTTTGGAGGATGAGCAGTTCTTC.

In DNA form, the CDR3 reads TGTGCCTGGGGGGCCACAGGGTCTGGAAACACCATATATTTT. Its translation: CAWGATGSGNTIYF. V and J are TRBV30 and TRBJ1-3, with D perhaps TRBD1 (6 bases). The CDR3 totals 14 residues. Germline CDR1 is GTSNPN and CDR2 is SVGIG (reference sequence). V lost 5 bases, J lost 1 base, and 12 bases lay in between.

The rearrangement uses TRBV29-1 and TRBJ2-7; D is uncertain. Looked up from germline, CDR1 is SQVTM and CDR2 is ANQGSEA. Trimming left V 3 bases short and J 4 bases short, with 10 bases between. This CDR3 is built from 12 residues. This CDR3 is CSVEADSYEQYF. The CDR3 DNA follows: TGCAGCGTTGAGGCCGACTCTTACGAGCAGTACTTC.

The chain joins TRBV30 to TRBJ2-3; possible D gene TRBD2, 5 bases. CDR3 length equals 11 residues. Looked up from germline, CDR1 is GTSNPN and CDR2 is SVGIG (reference sequence). Deletions cut 8 bases from V and 10 bases from J, with 16 bases between. CDR3 in DNA: TGTGCCGGGCGTGGGAGCCTGGCGCAGTATTTT. Translation: CAGRGSLAQYF.

J is TRBJ2-1 and V is TRBV6-1; no firm D call. This CDR3 is 18 amino acids long. Deletions cut 0 bases from V and 3 bases from J, with 18 bases between. CDR1 and CDR2 (germline): MNHNS, SASEGT. CDR3 sequence (DNA): TGTGCCAGCAGTGAAGCGGATCCGCGAACTCGGGTCTACAATGAGCAGTTCTTC. It is translated as CASSEADPRTRVYNEQFF.

This clone was observed a single time. The chain employs TRBV11-3 and TRBJ1-3; D ambiguous. V lost 3 bases to trimming and J lost 1 base, with 10 bases between them. The CDR3 is 15 amino acids. Looked up from germline, CDR1 is SGHNT and CDR2 is YENEEA. This CDR3 is CASSLKKSSGNTIYF. CDR3 sequence (DNA): TGTGCCAGCAGCTTGAAAAAGAGTTCTGGAAACACCATATATTTT.